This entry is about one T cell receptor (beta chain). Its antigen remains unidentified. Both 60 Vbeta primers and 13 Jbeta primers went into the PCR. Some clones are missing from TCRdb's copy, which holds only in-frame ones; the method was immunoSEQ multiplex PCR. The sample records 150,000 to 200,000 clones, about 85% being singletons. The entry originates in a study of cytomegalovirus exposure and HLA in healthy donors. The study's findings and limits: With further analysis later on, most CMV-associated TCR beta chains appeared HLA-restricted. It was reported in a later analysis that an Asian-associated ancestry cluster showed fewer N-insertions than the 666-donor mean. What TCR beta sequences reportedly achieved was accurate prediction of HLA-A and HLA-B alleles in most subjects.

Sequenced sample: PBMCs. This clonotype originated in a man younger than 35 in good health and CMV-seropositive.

CDR3 in DNA: TGTGCCAGCAGCCCGAACTTCCTCGGGGACACGAGCACAGATACGCAGTATTTT. It is translated as CASSPNFLGDTSTDTQYF. The J gene is TRBJ2-3, the V gene TRBV11-3; a weak D match, TRBD1 (6 bases). CDR3 size: 18 residues. V gave up 5 bases and J gave up 0 bases, with 21 bases separating them. CDR1 and CDR2 from the germline V gene are SGHNT and YENEEA.